The 22 T cell receptor beta chains reported below all come from one sample, sequenced in a study of T cell clonality in common variable immunodeficiency (dated by TCRdb to the mid-2010s). Libraries were constructed by the immunoSEQ multiplex PCR assay. TCRdb provides this immuneACCESS table in a form limited to in-frame rearrangements. Some clones are lacking; in checked studies, under half of them reflect an unresolved V gene, and why the rest are absent is not known. The table shows under 35,000 clones here, with no singletons. The top ten constitute 3.5% to 4% of the sample. Material: peripheral blood mononuclear cells. These receptors originate from a person aged 18 to 69 in good health.

This clone was detected many times. The CDR3 is cut off 3 residues early in the read; its end comes from the germline J gene. The rearrangement uses TRBV11-2 and TRBJ2-7; tentatively, D is TRBD2 (6 bases). Trimming cost V 2 bases and J 0 bases, with 11 bases left between them. The CDR3 consists of 15 residues. Per the germline V gene, CDR1 is SGHAT and CDR2 is FQNNGV. Incomplete CDR3 DNA: TGTGCCAGCAGCTTATTCGCGGGGAACTCCTACGAG. Amino acid sequence: CASSLFAGNSYE. The whole CDR3 is CASSLFAGNSYEQYF.

A note on this clone: The read gets to within 3 residues of the CDR3 end, and the germline J gene fills in the rest. The chain has TRBV11-1 and TRBJ2-1; the D gene is possibly TRBD2 (5 bases). Trimming cost V 7 bases and J 6 bases, with 19 bases left between them. From germline, CDR1 is SGHAT and CDR2 FQDESV (reference sequence). The length of the CDR3 is 15 residues. The sequenced part of the CDR3 DNA is TGTGCCAGCACCCCGGGGAGTAGCACCCCCAATGAG. Its protein product is CASTPGSSTPNE. The whole CDR3 protein reads CASTPGSSTPNEQFF.

This clone was seen ten or more times. The CDR3 here is CASKGGLPYNEQFF. The sequenced part of the CDR3 DNA is TGTGCCAGCAAAGGCGGGCTACCGTACAATGAG. The J gene is TRBJ2-1, the V gene TRBV12-3 or TRBV12-4; tentatively, D is TRBD2 (5 bases). The sequence runs out 3 residues before the end of the CDR3; the remainder is reconstructed from the germline J gene. Deletions cut 7 bases from V and 4 bases from J, with 14 bases between. The length of the CDR3 is 14 residues.

This clone came up many times. The read halts 3 residues ahead of the CDR3 end, with the missing end drawn from the germline J gene. The chain employs TRBV9 and TRBJ2-7, with 7 nucleotides matching TRBD1. The CDR3 is made up of 16 amino acids. The germline V gene has CDR1 SGDLS and CDR2 YYNGEE. With 3 bases clipped from V and 1 base from J, the junction kept 10 bases outside the gene matches. The sequenced CDR3 bases are TGTGCCAGCAGCGATAACAGCAGGGGGTTATCCTACGAG. Its protein product is CASSDNSRGLSYE. The full-length CDR3 reads as CASSDNSRGLSYEQYF.

Worth noting for this clone: The read halts 3 residues ahead of the CDR3 end, with the missing end drawn from the germline J gene. The V and J genes are TRBV2 and TRBJ1-4; D remains ambiguous. CDR1 is SNHLY and CDR2 is FYNNEI in the germline V gene. Between the trimmed V and J ends, which lost 4 bases and 0 bases, there was a span of 12 bases. The CDR3 sequence is 16 residues long. The DNA read from the CDR3 is TGTGCCAGCAGTGCTGGCAGGCCAGCAACTAATGAAAAA. Its translation is CASSAGRPATNEK. The whole CDR3 protein reads CASSAGRPATNEKLFF.

There are many counts of this clone. The read stops 3 residues short of the end of the CDR3; the missing end is completed from the germline J gene. The chain uses TRBV7-9 and TRBJ2-7, with no clear D. The CDR3 totals 14 residues. CDR1 is SEHNR, CDR2 FQNEAQ, per germline (reference sequence). V was trimmed by 3 bases and J by 4 bases, leaving 13 bases between them. The CDR3 loop is CASSFAVEPYEQYF. The part of the CDR3 DNA that was read is TGTGCCAGCAGCTTTGCCGTAGAGCCTTACGAG.

This clone was observed many times. The CDR3 end falls 3 residues outside the read, so it is completed with the germline J gene. The V call is TRBV5-1, the J call TRBJ2-7; D is undetermined. The CDR3 has 11 residues. The V gene's germline CDR1 is SGHRS and CDR2 YFSETQ. Trimming left V 1 base short and J 5 bases short, with 4 bases between. Here the CDR3 reads CASSLSHEQYF. The CDR3 bases that were read are TGCGCCAGCAGCTTGTCTCACGAG.

This clone was seen a few times. The CDR3 extends 3 residues past the end of the read, so its final part is completed from the germline J gene. V usage is TRBV7-6 and J usage is TRBJ1-2, with D perhaps matching TRBD1 (5 bases). Per germline, CDR1 SGHVS and CDR2 FNYEAQ. CDR3 length: 16 residues. CDR3 residues: CASSLQSSGATYDYTF. CDR3 bases read: TGTGCCAGCAGCTTACAGTCTAGCGGGGCCACCTACGAC.

There are many counts of this clone. The DNA ends 3 residues before the CDR3 does, and the rest of the CDR3 is filled in from the germline J gene. The rearrangement uses TRBV5-1 and TRBJ1-2, with D possibly TRBD1 on 5 matching bases. CDR3 length: 13 amino acids. The V end was cut by 2 bases, the J end by 3 bases, with 8 bases between. From germline, CDR1 is SGHRS and CDR2 YFSETQ. The chain's CDR3 is CASSLTGDYGYTF. CDR3 bases read: TGCGCCAGCAGCTTAACAGGAGACTATGGC.

This clone was picked up many times. CDR3 sequence reads: CASSVSRALYGYTF. CDR3 DNA (partial): TGTGCCAGCAGCGTTTCCAGGGCCCTCTATGGC. The chain couples TRBV7-2 to TRBJ1-2; TRBD1 might be the D (5 bases). Read sequence stops 3 residues before the CDR3 end, and the germline J gene provides the missing end. There are 14 residues in the CDR3. The ends were cut back, 5 bases at V and 4 bases at J, with 14 bases in the middle. CDR1 is SGHTA and CDR2 is FQGNSA in the germline V gene.

About this clone itself: A read error is likely here: a far larger clone is one base away. The read falls 3 residues short of the CDR3 end, and the missing part is taken from the germline J gene. The genes are TRBV30 and TRBJ2-3; 10 nucleotides match TRBD2. CDR1 is GTSNPN and CDR2 is SVGIG in the germline V gene (reference sequence). This CDR3 is built from 14 residues. Partial CDR3 DNA: TGTGCCCGGAGGGGCCCTAGCGGGAGCGGTACG. It yields the protein CARRGPSGSGT. The entire CDR3 sequence reads CARRGPSGSGTQYF.

In regard to this clone: It differs at one base from a far larger clone, so likely a read error. The read halts 3 residues ahead of the CDR3 end, with the missing end drawn from the germline J gene. The rearrangement links TRBV6-2 or TRBV6-3 to TRBJ1-2; D possibly corresponds to TRBD1 (6 bases). The CDR3 runs to 15 residues. CDR1 is MNHEY and CDR2 is SVGEGT in the germline V gene. The CDR3 region is CVSSPPDRPNYGYTF. The CDR3 bases that were read are TGTGTCAGCAGCCCCCCCGACAGGCCCAACTATGGC.

This clone was counted many times. The read terminates 3 residues before the CDR3 end, so the remaining end is supplied by the germline J gene. The chain employs TRBV19 and TRBJ2-5; D gene unclear. Trimming stripped 4 bases from V and 0 bases from J, with 9 bases between. The CDR3 covers 14 residues. Germline CDR1 reads LNHDA; CDR2 reads SQIVND (reference sequence). The CDR3 here is CASSRTQYQETQYF. Incomplete CDR3 DNA: TGTGCCAGTAGTAGAACACAATACCAAGAGACC.

There are many counts of this clone. The read ends 3 residues shy of where the CDR3 ends; the end is completed using the germline J gene. The chain links TRBV7-9 to TRBJ2-2, with D perhaps matching TRBD2 (5 bases). Germline V CDR1 and CDR2: SEHNR, FQNEAQ (reference sequence). CDR3 length equals 13 residues. The CDR3 reads CASSSSGSEKLFF. CDR3 DNA, as far as it was read: TGTGCCAGCAGCTCAAGCGGTTCAGAAAAG. Looking up the rest from reference TRBV7-9 and TRBJ2-2 gives the full variable domain: DTGVSQNPRHKITKRGQNVTFRCDPISEHNRLYWYRQTLGQGPEFLTYFQNEAQLEKSRLLSDRFSAERPKGSFSTLEIQRTEQGDSAMYLCASSSSGSEKLFFGEGSRLTVL.

As for this clone: Sequencing ends 3 residues short of the CDR3 end; the germline J gene provides the rest. This sample also contains other DNA sequences that code for the same CDR3. The rearrangement joins TRBV7-2 to TRBJ1-2; D is undetermined. This CDR3 has 14 residues. Germline V gives CDR1 SGHTA, CDR2 FQGNSA. The CDR3 region is CASSSLAGAYDYTF. Incomplete CDR3 DNA: TGTGCCAGCAGCTCTCTAGCGGGAGCATACGAC. Complete variable domain (other parts from reference TRBV7-2 and TRBJ1-2): GAGVSQSPSNKVTEKGKDVELRCDPISGHTALYWYRQSLGQGLEFLIYFQGNSAPDKSGLPSDRFSAERTGGSVSTLTIQRTQQEDSAVYLCASSSLAGAYDYTFGSGTRLTVV.

This clone was picked up many times. The CDR3 end lies 3 residues beyond the end of the read and is filled in from the germline J gene. The genes are TRBV5-1 and TRBJ2-3; D may be TRBD2 (6 bases). The CDR3 runs to 14 residues. V lost 4 bases, J lost 0 bases, and 9 bases lay in between. Germline V CDR1 and CDR2: SGHRS, YFSETQ. The part of the CDR3 DNA that was read is TGCGCCAGCAGCCCCGGGGGAAGCACAGATACG. It codes for CASSPGGSTDT. Given in full, the CDR3 is CASSPGGSTDTQYF.

This clone was picked up many times. The sequenced fragment ends 3 residues before the CDR3 boundary, so the rest is inferred from the germline J gene. The J gene is TRBJ2-1, the V gene TRBV20-1, with 9 bases lining up with TRBD2. V lost 4 bases to trimming and J lost 7 bases; unmatched junction nucleotides: 5. CDR1 and CDR2 (germline): DFQATT, SNEGSKA (reference sequence). CDR3 length: 13 amino acids. CDR3 residues: CSAKRGASNEQFF. The CDR3 DNA, read in part, is TGCAGTGCTAAGCGGGGGGCTAGTAATGAG.

This clone occurred a few times. CDR3 sequence reads: CASSPGGGLREKLFF. CDR3 DNA (partial): TGTGCCAGCAGCCCCGGGGGAGGGCTGAGGGAAAAG. This chain links TRBV7-8 with TRBJ2-2, with TRBD2 matching 7 bases. The CDR3 end lies 3 residues beyond the end of the read and is filled in from the germline J gene. Germline V gives CDR1 SGHVS, CDR2 FQNEAQ. The CDR3 extends over 15 amino acids.

The sample holds many counts of this clone. The read falls 3 residues short of the CDR3 end, and the missing part is taken from the germline J gene. The chain recombines TRBV27 with TRBJ2-5; TRBD1 agrees at 11 bases. With 6 bases clipped from V and 1 base from J, the junction kept 4 bases outside the gene matches. The germline gives CDR1 MNHEY, CDR2 SMNVEV (reference sequence). The CDR3 spans 15 residues. The CDR3 bases that were read are TGTGCCAGCAGCCAGGGACAGGGGGGCCAAGAGACC. Amino acid sequence: CASSQGQGGQET. The CDR3 as a whole reads CASSQGQGGQETQYF.

This clone appeared many times. CDR3 in amino acids: CSVEVGRGSSYNEQFF. CDR3 bases read: TGCAGCGTTGAAGTAGGTCGCGGGAGCTCCTACAATGAG. This chain joins TRBV29-1 and TRBJ2-1; TRBD2 agrees at 7 bases. The CDR3 is cut off 3 residues early in the read; its end comes from the germline J gene. Germline trimming cut 1 base from V and 0 bases from J; bases unmatched to any gene: 6. The CDR3 runs to 16 residues. Germline V lookup: CDR1 SQVTM, CDR2 ANQGSEA.

This clone was seen at least ten times. The read gets to within 3 residues of the CDR3 end, and the germline J gene fills in the rest. Within the sample, other DNA sequences also encode this same CDR3. The chain carries TRBV20-1 and TRBJ2-7, with a tentative D call TRBD1 (6 bases). The CDR3 length is 13 residues. V dropped 2 bases and J dropped 6 bases, with 14 bases sitting between them. In germline, CDR1 is DFQATT, CDR2 SNEGSKA (reference sequence). The CDR3: CSARRGRGVEQYF. Incomplete CDR3 DNA: TGCAGTGCTAGAAGAGGCAGGGGCGTCGAG.

This clone was seen repeatedly, ten times or more. The read halts 3 residues ahead of the CDR3 end, with the missing end drawn from the germline J gene. This chain uses TRBV18 with TRBJ1-4; 9 nucleotides align to TRBD1. Germline V gene data show CDR1 as KGHSH and CDR2 as LQKENI. This CDR3 is built from 15 residues. V was pared by 2 bases and J by 7 bases, with 5 bases of the junction left unmatched. CDR3 protein: CASSPKGQGGEKLFF. CDR3 bases read: TGTGCCAGCTCACCAAAGGGACAGGGTGGTGAAAAA.